Following are 9 T cell receptor beta chains from one sample sequenced in a study of CD8 T cells in ankylosing spondylitis. Findings of the study overall: It appeared that ankylosing spondylitis blood was characterized by a TCR beta motif of fewer than 10 highly homologous variants.

TCRdb reprocessed the 5' RACE reads via MiXCR and lists one record per CDR3 protein. The data contain some 240,000 distinct CDR3 sequences, approximately 7.4% of them singletons. For these receptors, no antigen is known. Sample: blood, either unsorted or a sorted T cell fraction (not recorded which). The origin of the receptors is a male donor with ankylosing spondylitis.

This clonotype was observed at least ten times. V is TRBV7-3 and J is TRBJ2-1, with 10 bases matching TRBD2. The CDR3 contains 16 residues. Germline-derived CDR1 and CDR2 are SGHTA and FQGTGA. V lost 2 bases, J lost 1 base, and 2 bases stayed unmatched. The DNA for the CDR3 is TGTGCCAGCAGCTTACTAGCGGGGGTTTCCTACAATGAGCAGTTCTTC. It translates to CASSLLAGVSYNEQFF.

The chain couples TRBV10-2 to TRBJ1-1; maybe TRBD1 (6 bases). CDR3 length: 14 amino acids. CDR1 and CDR2 from the germline V gene are WSHSY and SAAADI. Trimming cost V 2 bases and J 0 bases, with 7 bases left between them. The CDR3 coding sequence is TGCGCCAGCAGTGAGGGACAGATGAACACTGAAGCTTTCTTT. Translating gives CASSEGQMNTEAFF.

The chain has TRBV7-2 and TRBJ2-7, with 12 positions matching TRBD1. Germline V gene lookup returns CDR1 SGHTA and CDR2 FQGNSA. The CDR3 has 17 amino acids. Trimming took 4 bases from V and 0 from J; bases not matched to a gene: 7. The CDR3 region has the DNA TGTGCCAGCAGCTCGGGGACAGGGGGCATCCGCTCCTACGAGCAGTACTTC. It is translated as CASSSGTGGIRSYEQYF.

In this sample, this clonotype turned up many times. The chain is built from TRBV6-1 and TRBJ1-1, with no clear D. The CDR3 loop spans 13 amino acids. Trimming shortened V by 5 bases and J by 5 bases, and 12 bases separated the two germline ends. CDR1 and CDR2 from the germline V gene are MNHNS and SASEGT. Here the CDR3 DNA reads TGTGCCAGCAGTCGGGTGGGAGGGACTGAAGCTTTCTTT. Amino acids: CASSRVGGTEAFF.

This clonotype was counted ten times or more. The gene calls are TRBV12-3 or TRBV12-4 and TRBJ2-5, with D perhaps matching TRBD2 (5 bases). The CDR3 runs to 14 residues. The V end lost 2 bases, the J end lost 5 bases, and 12 bases lay between the germline ends. CDR3 sequence reads: CASSLPGRGETQYF. CDR3 coding DNA: TGTGCCAGCAGTTTACCGGGCCGAGGGGAGACCCAGTACTTC.

This clonotype has ten or more counts. V is TRBV7-8 and J is TRBJ2-3, with D possibly TRBD1 on 6 matching bases. CDR1 is SGHVS, CDR2 FQNEAQ, per germline. There are 15 residues in the CDR3. Trimming stripped 0 bases from V and 3 bases from J, with 10 bases between. The CDR3 loop reads CASSLATGPTDTQYF. CDR3 bases: TGTGCCAGCAGCTTAGCAACAGGGCCGACAGATACGCAGTATTTT. The entire variable domain, with the rest obtained from reference TRBV7-8 and TRBJ2-3, is as follows: GAGVSQSPRYKVAKRGQDVALRCDPISGHVSLFWYQQALGQGPEFLTYFQNEAQLDKSGLPSDRFFAERPEGSVSTLKIQRTQQEDSAVYLCASSLATGPTDTQYFGPGTRLTVL.

This clonotype was seen ten or more times. The rearrangement uses TRBV7-2 and TRBJ1-1, with 7 bases identical to TRBD1. Germline V gene lookup returns CDR1 SGHTA and CDR2 FQGNSA. This CDR3 is 16 amino acids long. J lost 0 bases, V lost 1 base, and 5 bases had no gene match. CDR3 bases: TGTGCCAGCAGCTTAGTGAGGGGGCCCATGAACACTGAAGCTTTCTTT. It is translated as CASSLVRGPMNTEAFF.

This clonotype was seen many times. The gene calls are TRBV20-1 and TRBJ2-1, with TRBD2 matching 8 bases. Germline V gene sequence: CDR1 DFQATT, CDR2 SNEGSKA (reference sequence). The CDR3 has 16 residues. The ends lost 3 bases at V and 2 bases at J; junction bases unmatched: 9. The CDR3 here is CSARATSGATYNEQFF. CDR3 sequence (DNA): TGCAGTGCTAGGGCCACTAGCGGTGCCACCTACAATGAGCAGTTCTTC.

This clonotype was seen only a few times. The CDR3 DNA sequence: TGTGCCAGCTTAGTGGGGAATGAGCAGTTCTTC. It yields the protein CASLVGNEQFF. The chain couples TRBV7-9 to TRBJ2-1; D gene ambiguous. There are 11 residues in the CDR3. The V gene's germline CDR1 is SEHNR and CDR2 FQNEAQ (reference sequence). The V end was cut by 8 bases, the J end by 7 bases, with 9 bases between.